The following is a TCR beta chain sequence with its context. These data come from a study of blood T cell repertoires in COVID-19. Profiled with immunoSEQ multiplex PCR; TCRdb holds only in-frame clones, not every one. The sample holds 150,000 or so clones, around 88% seen once. The CDR3 consists of 11 residues. The V and J ends lost 5 bases and 5 bases respectively, with 7 bases between them. Germline CDR1 SGHRS, CDR2 YFSETQ. What was sequenced was peripheral blood. The gene calls are TRBV5-1 and TRBJ2-5; D perhaps matches TRBD2 (5 bases). The TCR was taken from a man aged 50-60 years with acute or convalescent COVID-19. Here the CDR3 reads CASRLGETQYF. CDR3 nucleotides: TGCGCCAGCAGACTAGGGGAGACCCAGTACTTC.